This T cell receptor beta chain was identified during a study of Ad26.COV2.S vaccination and SARS-CoV-2 variants. Study-wide results and caveats: Possible underestimation of total T cell responses by the TCR breadth and depth analyses was noted. Breadth, reportedly substantial, characterized the spike-specific CD8+ and CD4+ T cell responses after vaccination.

Documented treatment: roughly 18 received Ad26.COV2.S at low or high dose, single or two shots; about 5 received placebo; per-sample allocation not given. Collection of samples fell on day 63 after the first vaccine or placebo injection. Adults aged 18-55 years in Boston included the donor. Assay: immunoSEQ multiplex PCR; the TCRdb copy retains only in-frame clones and omits some. This sample carries about 410,000 clones, roughly nine tenths of them seen once, and the ten largest clones take approximately 3.7%. Trimming removed 3 bases at V and 2 bases at J, with 18 bases between. CDR3 length: 17 residues. Germline lookup yields CDR1 SGDLS and CDR2 YYNGEE. Concerning this clone: Antigen unknown.

Sequencing was performed on peripheral blood, taken in a trial of Ad26.COV2.S vaccine versus placebo. The sequence came from a person aged 18 to 59 who received the Ad26.COV2.S COVID-19 vaccine or a placebo. V and J are TRBV9 and TRBJ2-1, with D maybe TRBD2 (5 bases). The CDR3 spells CASSGGRVAQTYNEQFF. CDR3 sequence (DNA): TGTGCCAGCAGCGGTGGGAGAGTAGCGCAAACCTACAATGAGCAGTTCTTC.